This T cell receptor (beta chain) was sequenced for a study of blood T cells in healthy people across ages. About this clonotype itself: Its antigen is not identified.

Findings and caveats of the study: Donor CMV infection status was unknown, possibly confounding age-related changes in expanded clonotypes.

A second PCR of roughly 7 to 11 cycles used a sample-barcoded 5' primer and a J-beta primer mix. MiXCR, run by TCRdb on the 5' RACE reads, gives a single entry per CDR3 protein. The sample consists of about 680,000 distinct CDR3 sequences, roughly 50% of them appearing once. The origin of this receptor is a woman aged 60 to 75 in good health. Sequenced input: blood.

In DNA, the CDR3 is TGCAGCGTTAATCGGTCACATACTAGCGGGAGGGCGGGAACAGATACGCAGTATTTT. It is translated as CSVNRSHTSGRAGTDTQYF. V usage is TRBV29-1 and J usage is TRBJ2-3; TRBD2 matches at 13 bases. Germline trimming cut 5 bases from V and 3 bases from J; bases unmatched to any gene: 17. Per germline, CDR1 SQVTM and CDR2 ANQGSEA. This CDR3 has 19 amino acids.